This T cell receptor beta chain was found in a study of blood T cell repertoires in COVID-19 (dated by TCRdb to about 2020). Regarding the research as a whole: Collaborator samples came from the United States, Italy and Spain and covered acute and convalescent phases of COVID-19. Subjects who had been exposed to COVID-19, were actively infected with it, or had recovered from it provided the deeply sampled blood TCRbeta repertoires that made up the dataset. Sample metadata almost always included a de-identified subject ID, COVID-19 status, age in years and sex. The prospective study material was composed of cDNA or gDNA derived from T cells, B-cell-depleted T cells, or PBMCs. The repertoires were made available in a free public database intended to serve as a resource for research on the immune response to SARS-CoV-2. The samples were drawn from the first 160 participants of the ongoing ImmuneRACE study and from 1,254 subjects provided by 6 global collaborators. Where HLA class I and class II types were available, the types were taken from metadata supplied by the sample provider, not from assay-based typing.

TCRbeta CDR3 regions were amplified from genomic DNA using the immunoSEQ Assay, a bias-controlled multiplex PCR. The original methods were these. Nucleated cell counts per sample were estimated from amplification of reference gene primers within the assay. To quantify the absolute abundance of each unique TCRbeta CDR3 rearrangement, sequence reads were collapsed and filtered. For each sample, productive Simpson clonality was calculated by taking the square root of Simpson's diversity index across productive rearrangements. Drawn from immuneACCESS, this table holds only the in-frame rearrangements with V and J called that TCRdb kept. Clones are partly lost; checked studies trace under half to an unresolved V gene and leave the rest unexplained. Clone size and the V and J calls come from that table; the DNA yielded D and trimming. The sample table records over 30,000 clones; 65% to 85% of these occur just once. The ten largest clones capture 29% of the sample.

General findings and caveats noted by the study authors: The quantity of clinical and demographic metadata differed by source and by participant and was supplied without curation.

A note on this clone: The clone's antigen remains unknown. Base quality data are lacking; no much larger clone is found one base away.

Collaborating institutions collected whole blood in K2EDTA tubes following their own protocols. For TCRbeta analysis, collaborators shipped samples in one of three forms: frozen whole blood, isolated PBMCs, or DNA extracted from either of those sample types. The TCR sequence derives from an elderly man with active or convalescent COVID-19. Sequenced: peripheral blood.

The encoded CDR3 is CASSPSLVAYTDTQYF. The sequenced DNA: TGTGCCAGCAGCCCTAGTCTAGTAGCGTATACAGATACGCAGTATTTT. This chain joins TRBV7-9 to TRBJ2-3; the D region possibly corresponds to TRBD2 (5 bases align). From the cysteine up to the phenylalanine, the CDR3 has a length of 16 residues. Kept here is only the CDR3 DNA, which spans 48 bases and is read in frame from base 1. The germline V gene (reference sequence) sets CDR1 to SEHNR and CDR2 to FQNEAQ. The junction carries 18 bases between V and J, which are trimmed by 5 bases and 3 bases respectively.